One and the same sample provided the 9 T cell receptor beta chains below, sequenced in a study of blood T cell repertoires in COVID-19. TCRdb keeps only in-frame clones here, not all; method: immunoSEQ multiplex PCR. Of 35,000 to 55,000 clones detected, about 85% appear once; the ten largest clones hold around 14%. Sequenced sample: peripheral blood. These TCRs come from a woman in her 70s in a cohort sampled during active COVID-19.

This chain links TRBV30 with TRBJ2-2, with D possibly matching TRBD2 (6 bases). There are 16 residues in the CDR3. Per the germline V gene, CDR1 is GTSNPN and CDR2 is SVGIG (reference sequence). Trimming took 1 base from V and 0 from J, leaving 12 bases between them. The CDR3 region is CAWSGWRASNTGELFF. CDR3 in DNA: TGTGCCTGGAGTGGGTGGAGGGCTTCGAACACCGGGGAGCTGTTTTTT.

The chain has TRBV18 and TRBJ2-1; a possible D gene is TRBD2 (6 bases). The CDR3 has 15 amino acids. The V gene's germline CDR1 is KGHSH and CDR2 LQKENI. V was pared by 3 bases and J by 7 bases, with 16 bases between. CDR3 DNA sequence: TGTGCCAGCTCACCGGGAGGCAGGGATGGGAATGAGCAGTTCTTC. The encoded protein is CASSPGGRDGNEQFF. Complete variable domain (other parts from reference TRBV18 and TRBJ2-1): NAGVMQNPRHLVRRRGQEARLRCSPMKGHSHVYWYRQLPEEGLKFMVYLQKENIIDESGMPKERFSAEFPKEGPSILRIQQVVRGDSAAYFCASSPGGRDGNEQFFGPGTRLTVL.

The chain links TRBV5-1 to TRBJ2-5, with TRBD1 matching 7 bases. The germline V gene has CDR1 SGHRS and CDR2 YFSETQ. The ends lost 2 bases at V and 3 bases at J; junction bases unmatched: 7. The CDR3 contains 15 residues. CDR3 region: CASSFGRGTKETQYF. For the CDR3, the DNA is TGCGCCAGCAGCTTCGGCAGGGGGACGAAAGAGACCCAGTACTTC.

This clone was detected once. The chain is built from TRBV6-4 and TRBJ2-1; D might be TRBD2 (5 bases). V shed 5 bases and J shed 5 bases, with 13 bases lying between them. Germline CDR1 MRHNA, CDR2 SNTAGT. The CDR3 contains 14 residues. The CDR3 region has the DNA TGTGCCAGCAGTCTAGCACCGTTGGACAATGAGCAGTTCTTC. Its protein product is CASSLAPLDNEQFF.

The chain combines TRBV7-9 with TRBJ2-1; D gene uncertain. Germline assignment: CDR1 SEHNR and CDR2 FQNEAQ (reference sequence). Between the trimmed V and J ends, which lost 5 bases and 2 bases, there was a span of 13 bases. This CDR3 is 15 amino acids long. This CDR3 is CASSALLTAYNEQFF. The CDR3 DNA is TGTGCCAGCAGCGCCCTTTTAACAGCCTACAATGAGCAGTTCTTC.

CDR3 loop: CASSLRGVYEQYF. CDR3 nucleotides: TGTGCCAGCAGCTTACGGGGAGTCTACGAGCAGTACTTC. This chain connects TRBV11-2 to TRBJ2-7; TRBD2 is a possible D gene (5 bases). Trimming removed 2 bases from V and 3 bases from J, with 8 bases in between. The CDR3 totals 13 residues. CDR1 and CDR2 from the germline V gene are SGHAT and FQNNGV.

The rearrangement uses TRBV25-1 and TRBJ2-2; maybe TRBD1 (5 bases). Trimming shortened V by 3 bases and J by 2 bases, and 10 bases separated the two germline ends. CDR3 length equals 15 residues. The V gene's germline CDR1 is MGHDK and CDR2 SYGVNS. The CDR3 region is CASSEPGINTGELFF. As DNA, the CDR3 is TGTGCCAGCAGTGAGCCAGGGATAAACACCGGGGAGCTGTTTTTT.

The genes are TRBV9 and TRBJ2-2; D may be TRBD1 (5 bases). The V end lost 0 bases, the J end lost 1 base, and 7 bases lay between the germline ends. Germline-derived CDR1 and CDR2 are SGDLS and YYNGEE. This CDR3 is 15 amino acids long. Here the CDR3 reads CASSVGQGNTGELFF. The DNA of the CDR3 is TGTGCCAGCAGCGTAGGGCAGGGGAACACCGGGGAGCTGTTTTTT.

The rearrangement links TRBV27 to TRBJ2-1, with D perhaps TRBD1 (6 bases). CDR3 size: 15 residues. The germline V and J ends were trimmed by 5 bases and 3 bases, with 14 bases remaining between them. Germline CDR1 reads MNHEY; CDR2 reads SMNVEV (reference sequence). The CDR3 coding sequence is TGTGCCAGCAGTCTATTTGGGGACAACTACAATGAGCAGTTCTTC. Its protein product is CASSLFGDNYNEQFF.